The 2 T cell receptor beta chains reported below all come from one sample, sequenced in a study of identical twins. Each CDR3 protein is one row after TCRdb ran MiXCR on the 5' RACE reads. The sample includes 500,000 to 600,000 distinct CDR3 sequences, around 20% of them seen just once. These records were also assigned to another study, of T cells expressing NK-cell markers.

The source material was CD4+ T cells sorted from blood. The source is a young woman in good health.

The CDR3 spells CSVGTSGGKRGEQYF. CDR3 nucleotides: TGCAGCGTTGGGACATCAGGGGGCAAAAGAGGGGAGCAGTACTTC. The genes are TRBV29-1 and TRBJ2-7; TRBD1 matches 8 bases. Trimming took 4 bases from V and 7 from J; bases not matched to a gene: 15. Germline CDR1 reads SQVTM; CDR2 reads ANQGSEA. CDR3 length: 15 residues.

This clonotype has a handful of counts. The rearrangement joins TRBV20-1 to TRBJ2-7, with 9 positions matching TRBD1. Looked up from germline, CDR1 is DFQATT and CDR2 is SNEGSKA (reference sequence). The CDR3 contains 14 residues. The V and J ends lost 0 bases and 3 bases, in that order; junction bases with no gene match: 3. The CDR3 here is CSARDRTGDYEQYF. As DNA, the CDR3 is TGCAGTGCTAGAGATAGGACAGGGGACTACGAGCAGTACTTC.